This entry concerns a single TCR beta chain. Its target antigen remains unknown. No much larger clonotype is one base removed from it; base qualities were not supplied. The CDR3 regions of human TCRbeta chains were subjected to immunosequencing. Per the source publication's procedure: Repertoire TCRs were checked for matches against a reference library of SARS-CoV-2-specific TCRs that had been generated using the MIRA antigen-specificity platform. Breadth meant the fraction of unique TCRs that were SARS-CoV-2-associated, whereas depth meant the fraction of total T cells that were SARS-CoV-2-associated. Each spike-specific TCR was assigned to its reactive spike region and to a CD4 or CD8 class using the MIRA data. Log10-transformed breadth and depth values were compared by one-way ANOVA with Sidak's multiple comparisons tests. As stored in TCRdb, this immuneACCESS dataset retains in-frame rearrangements with V and J assigned. A fraction of the clones does not appear; measured against another copy, unresolved V genes explain less than half of the discrepancy, and the remainder lacks a known reason. The V and J calls and clone size are taken from that table; D and trimming were inferred from the DNA. This sample comprises fewer than 200,000 clones, 90% to 95% of them detected only once. The ten top clones hold 1.5% to 2% of the sample.

This specimen's time point label, per the study, means: about 28 days (+/-7) after the second vaccine dose. AZD1222 recipients given second doses at about 4 weeks or at about 12 weeks were pooled, since spike-specific TCR depth and breadth were not found to differ between the two schedules. The vaccinee samples were drawn from two UK trials, COV001 and COV002, one of which was a single-blind randomized controlled phase 2/3 trial testing AZD1222 (ChAdOx1 nCoV-19) in healthy adults. For TCRbeta chain sequencing, PBMC samples from trial participants were taken at day 0 and at day 28 after the second dose. Measured from the cysteine to the phenylalanine, the CDR3 is 13 residues long. Left in the record is the CDR3 DNA by itself, 39 bases read in frame from the first base. Cut back by 3 bases and 1 base, the V and J ends lie 6 bases apart. This sample is part of a study of T cell responses to AZD1222 COVID-19 vaccine (TCRdb year 2021). Regarding the research as a whole: A total of about 240 trial participants underwent TCR sequencing, of whom roughly 210 received two doses of AZD1222 and roughly 25 received two doses of the MenACWY control vaccine. Trial participants were enrolled by age into subgroups of 18-55, 56-69 and 70-plus years, and around 140, 26 and 57 TCR-sequenced participants, respectively, were included in these subgroups. What the authors observed across the whole study: Most participants were white British and females outnumbered males, and the authors suggested that clonal diversity may have been underestimated. In the small 56-69-year group, the increase in depth fell short of significance, most likely because of low power. After two AZD1222 doses, spike-specific TCR breadth and depth were significantly higher than at day 0 and than in MenACWY recipients. Reportedly, close to half of the unique spike-specific TCRs recognized epitopes lying outside the regions that are mutated in the B.1.351 and B.1.1.7 variants. Because no samples from the day 14 peak response were available, repertoires could be characterized only after the peak T cell response. Only a handful of AZD1222 recipients were SARS-CoV-2 seropositive at baseline, limiting conclusions about previously exposed vaccinees. CD4 TCRs associated with the vaccine covered the entire spike protein, and the dominant responses were in regions 160-218 and 743-854.

This clonotype originated in an adult who received the AZD1222 COVID-19 vaccine. The sample here was peripheral blood, taken 28 days after the second AZD1222 dose. The rearrangement joined TRBV12-3 or TRBV12-4 to TRBJ1-2; the D gene identity is not certain. The CDR3 region reads CASSLSGNYGYTF. The nucleotides read TGTGCCAGCAGTTTGTCGGGTAACTATGGCTACACCTTC.